This TCR beta chain emerged from a study of blood T cell repertoires in COVID-19. Clones were read by immunoSEQ multiplex PCR, and TCRdb kept only the in-frame ones, dropping some. In the table there are 110,000 to 150,000 clones, 75% to 90% of which are singletons. CDR1 and CDR2 from the germline V gene are SGHVS and FNYEAQ. V lost 5 bases, J lost 0 bases, and 13 bases lay in between. This CDR3 contains 15 residues. The receptor's source is a woman older than 75 with acute or convalescent COVID-19. Sequencing was carried out using peripheral blood. The chain uses TRBV7-6 and TRBJ2-5, with D possibly being TRBD2 (5 bases). The CDR3 is CASSEKRTYQETQYF. The CDR3 DNA follows: TGTGCCAGCAGCGAAAAGCGGACGTACCAAGAGACCCAGTACTTC.